One and the same sample provided the 25 T cell receptor beta chains below, sequenced in a study of cytomegalovirus exposure and HLA in healthy donors. It was with 60 Vbeta and 13 Jbeta primers that the PCR ran. Using immunoSEQ multiplex PCR, the repertoire was profiled, and TCRdb retains in-frame clones only, with some absent. The sample has 120,000 to 150,000 clones; over 60% are singletons. What was sequenced was PBMCs. The source is a male donor in good health and CMV-seronegative.

The gene calls are TRBV5-6 and TRBJ1-2; TRBD1 might be the D (5 bases). Germline V gene data show CDR1 as SGHDT and CDR2 as YYEEEE. V was shortened by 6 bases and J by 5 bases, with 17 bases between the two germline ends. The CDR3 consists of 14 residues. The CDR3 here is CASTSGRDGYGYTF. CDR3 DNA: TGTGCCAGCACCTCGGGCAGGGATGGGTATGGCTACACCTTC.

V and J are TRBV6-5 and TRBJ1-3, with TRBD1 as a possible D gene (6 bases). This CDR3 has 15 residues. Trimming took 2 bases from V and 4 from J, leaving 12 bases between them. CDR1 and CDR2 (germline): MNHEY, SVGAGI. The CDR3 nucleotides read TGTGCCAGCAGTTACAACAGGGCGAAAGGAAACACCATATATTTT. Protein product: CASSYNRAKGNTIYF.

This sequence joins TRBV4-2 and TRBJ2-5; no clear D. The CDR3 sequence is 11 residues long. The V end was cut by 0 bases, the J end by 11 bases, with 7 bases between. In germline, CDR1 is LGHNA, CDR2 YNFKEQ. CDR3 region: CASSQEVEQYF. The CDR3 DNA sequence: TGTGCCAGCAGCCAAGAGGTTGAGCAGTACTTC.

The chain combines TRBV2 with TRBJ2-2; D gene uncertain. This CDR3 has 16 residues. CDR1 SNHLY and CDR2 FYNNEI come from the germline V gene. V was clipped by 2 bases and J by 1 base, with 11 bases between them. The CDR3 coding sequence is TGTGCCAGCAGTGAAATCCCCCTTAAGAACACCGGGGAGCTGTTTTTT. Protein sequence: CASSEIPLKNTGELFF.

The V call is TRBV5-8, the J call TRBJ1-5; no definite D call. CDR3 length equals 14 residues. CDR1 is SGHTS and CDR2 is YDEGEE in the germline V gene. The V and J ends lost 2 bases and 3 bases respectively, with 9 bases between them. The CDR3 nucleotides are TGTGCCAGCAGCTTTCGGGGTCCCAATCAGCCCCAGCATTTT. It is translated as CASSFRGPNQPQHF.

This clone was recorded only once. The rearrangement joins TRBV30 to TRBJ1-1; 9 nucleotides agree with TRBD1. The CDR3 totals 18 residues. The V and J ends lost 0 bases and 5 bases, in that order; junction bases with no gene match: 16. Per germline, CDR1 GTSNPN and CDR2 SVGIG (reference sequence). CDR3 bases: TGTGCCTGGAGTGTTCGGTGGGTTGGACAGGGGATTAGAACTGAAGCTTTCTTT. This codes for CAWSVRWVGQGIRTEAFF. Drawing the rest from reference TRBV30 and TRBJ1-1, the complete variable domain is SQTIHQWPATLVQPVGSPLSLECTVEGTSNPNLYWYRQAAGRGLQLLFYSVGIGQISSEVPQNLSASRPQDRQFILSSKKLLLSDSGFYLCAWSVRWVGQGIRTEAFFGQGTRLTVV.

The chain combines TRBV5-4 with TRBJ2-2; 9 nucleotides align to TRBD1. The germline CDR1 and CDR2 sequences are SGHNT and YYREEE (reference sequence). The CDR3 is 16 amino acids. The V gene end was trimmed by 2 bases and the J gene end by 5 bases; junction bases not matched to a gene: 7. The CDR3 reads CASSLPGQGPTGELFF. The CDR3 DNA reads as TGTGCCAGCAGCTTACCGGGACAGGGTCCAACCGGGGAGCTGTTTTTT. The whole variable domain, remainder taken from reference TRBV5-4 and TRBJ2-2, is ETGVTQSPTHLIKTRGQQVTLRCSSQSGHNTVSWYQQALGQGPQFIFQYYREEENGRGNFPPRFSGLQFPNYSSELNVNALELDDSALYLCASSLPGQGPTGELFFGEGSRLTVL.

The V gene is TRBV18, the J gene TRBJ1-1; D possibly corresponds to TRBD1 (6 bases). The germline V gene encodes CDR1 KGHSH and CDR2 LQKENI. Trimming stripped 5 bases from V and 1 base from J, with 11 bases between. The CDR3 consists of 14 residues. The CDR3 reads CASSDRFPNTEAFF. In nucleotides, the CDR3 is TGTGCCAGCTCAGACAGGTTTCCGAACACTGAAGCTTTCTTT.

Of note for this clone: Other DNA variants within this sample encode the same CDR3. CDR3 loop: CASSPQGARNQPQHF. As DNA, the CDR3 is TGTGCCAGCAGTCCCCAGGGGGCTCGGAACCAGCCCCAGCATTTT. The V and J genes are TRBV27 and TRBJ1-5; 8 nucleotides line up with TRBD1. Germline values: CDR1 MNHEY, CDR2 SMNVEV (reference sequence). V shed 5 bases, J shed 7 bases, and the junction held 10 bases outside the gene matches. The CDR3 has 15 residues.

The chain links TRBV7-6 to TRBJ2-3, with TRBD2 matching 15 bases. V lost 5 bases to trimming and J lost 3 bases; unmatched junction nucleotides: 3. Germline loops: CDR1 SGHVS, CDR2 FNYEAQ. This CDR3 has 16 residues. The DNA for the CDR3 is TGTGCCAGCAGCCGGGGACTAGCGGGAGGAACAGATACGCAGTATTTT. Protein product: CASSRGLAGGTDTQYF.

This chain connects TRBV30 to TRBJ2-3; weak D call: TRBD1 (6 bases). Germline lookup yields CDR1 GTSNPN and CDR2 SVGIG (reference sequence). The CDR3 is 17 amino acids. The V end lost 0 bases, the J end lost 0 bases, and 16 bases lay between the germline ends. The CDR3 bases are TGTGCCTGGAGTGTAGGGGGTACAGGGTTGAGCACAGATACGCAGTATTTT. Amino acids: CAWSVGGTGLSTDTQYF.

This clone was observed a single time. The genes are TRBV7-6 and TRBJ2-3; 7 bases match TRBD2. The CDR3 is 15 amino acids. The germline CDR1 and CDR2 sequences are SGHVS and FNYEAQ. With V trimmed by 0 bases and J by 2 bases, 2 bases remained unmatched. The CDR3 here is CASSLAGLPTDTQYF. CDR3 DNA: TGTGCCAGCAGCTTAGCGGGACTACCCACAGATACGCAGTATTTT.

The chain combines TRBV5-4 with TRBJ2-2; 9 bases agree with TRBD1. The germline V gene encodes CDR1 SGHNT and CDR2 YYREEE (reference sequence). J lost 1 base, V lost 3 bases, and 4 bases had no gene match. The CDR3 covers 16 residues. CDR3 region: CASSSRQGENTGELFF. As DNA, the CDR3 is TGTGCCAGCAGCTCCAGACAGGGGGAGAACACCGGGGAGCTGTTTTTT.

This clone was picked up one time. The J gene is TRBJ2-1, the V gene TRBV28; 8 bases line up with TRBD2. Germline CDR1 reads MDHEN; CDR2 reads SYDVKM. Trimming cost V 3 bases and J 9 bases; bases outside gene matches: 13. This CDR3 has 16 amino acids. CDR3 sequence (DNA): TGTGCCAGCAGTTTGGGGGGGGATGGACTAGCTCGTGAGCAGTTCTTC. Translation gives CASSLGGDGLAREQFF.

The chain couples TRBV5-6 to TRBJ2-7; 7 nucleotides agree with TRBD1. The CDR3 consists of 15 residues. V trimming: 0 bases; J trimming: 6 bases; junction bases outside the gene matches: 9. The germline CDR1 and CDR2 sequences are SGHDT and YYEEEE. The chain's CDR3 is CASSLGTGLWREQYF. CDR3 bases: TGTGCCAGCAGCTTGGGGACAGGCCTATGGCGCGAGCAGTACTTC.

The V call is TRBV5-1, the J call TRBJ2-4; TRBD1 agrees at 10 bases. V lost 4 bases, J lost 1 base, and 5 bases stayed unmatched. Germline assignment: CDR1 SGHRS and CDR2 YFSETQ. This CDR3 spans 16 amino acids. The CDR3 bases are TGCGCCAGCAGCCCGATGGGACAGGGGGCCAAAAACATTCAGTACTTC. Protein sequence: CASSPMGQGAKNIQYF.

The chain couples TRBV19 to TRBJ1-6; TRBD1 matches 10 bases. In germline, CDR1 is LNHDA, CDR2 SQIVND (reference sequence). The J segment lost 7 bases and the V segment lost 4 bases, leaving 4 bases of the junction unmatched. The CDR3 loop spans 15 amino acids. CDR3 DNA: TGTGCCAGTAGTAAGGGACAGGGGAGGAATTCACCCCTCCACTTT. It yields the protein CASSKGQGRNSPLHF.

The chain carries TRBV5-5 and TRBJ1-4; D not resolved. From germline, CDR1 is SGHKS and CDR2 YYEKEE (reference sequence). The CDR3 extends over 14 amino acids. V was cut by 2 bases and J by 4 bases, with 9 bases left in between. CDR3 in amino acids: CASSFQDFNEKLFF. The CDR3 nucleotides are TGTGCCAGCAGCTTCCAGGACTTTAATGAAAAACTGTTTTTT.

Note on this clone: Other DNA sequences from this sample encode an identical CDR3 as well. This rearrangement joins TRBV27 to TRBJ2-5, with a tentative D call TRBD2 (6 bases). Germline CDR1 reads MNHEY; CDR2 reads SMNVEV (reference sequence). The CDR3 spans 13 residues. Trimming shortened V by 3 bases and J by 5 bases, and 10 bases separated the two germline ends. The DNA of the CDR3 is TGTGCCAGCAGTTTGGGAGGTTGGGAGACCCAGTACTTC. It translates to CASSLGGWETQYF.

The gene calls are TRBV2 and TRBJ1-2, with a possible D match to TRBD1 (5 bases). The V gene's germline CDR1 is SNHLY and CDR2 FYNNEI. V was trimmed by 6 bases and J by 4 bases, leaving 12 bases between them. The CDR3 has 13 amino acids. CDR3 coding DNA: TGTGCCAGCAGGAAGACAGCAATCTATGGCTACACCTTC. Encoded protein: CASRKTAIYGYTF. Drawing the rest from reference TRBV2 and TRBJ1-2, the complete variable domain is EPEVTQTPSHQVTQMGQEVILRCVPISNHLYFYWYRQILGQKVEFLVSFYNNEISEKSEIFDDQFSVERPDGSNFTLKIRSTKLEDSAMYFCASRKTAIYGYTFGSGTRLTVV.

The chain has TRBV6-5 and TRBJ1-2, with 8 bases fitting TRBD1. V lost 6 bases, J lost 6 bases, and 9 bases stayed unmatched. The germline gives CDR1 MNHEY, CDR2 SVGAGI. The CDR3 extends over 14 amino acids. The CDR3 sequence is CASRITTGVHGYTF. Written as DNA, the CDR3 is TGTGCCAGCAGGATCACGACAGGGGTGCATGGCTACACCTTC.

This sequence joins TRBV4-2 and TRBJ1-2, with TRBD1 matching over 7 bases. Trimming at V came to 0 bases and at J to 5 bases, leaving 6 bases not matched to a gene. The CDR3 consists of 15 residues. Looked up from germline, CDR1 is LGHNA and CDR2 is YNFKEQ. CDR3 sequence: CASSQEEGTVYGYTF. The DNA for the CDR3 is TGTGCCAGCAGCCAAGAAGAAGGGACAGTTTATGGCTACACCTTC.

J is TRBJ2-1 and V is TRBV29-1; weak D call: TRBD2 (7 bases). The CDR3 runs to 15 residues. Germline loops: CDR1 SQVTM, CDR2 ANQGSEA. Deletions cut 3 bases from V and 7 bases from J, with 19 bases between. The CDR3 loop reads CSVDPGGGRTNEQFF. In DNA, the CDR3 is TGCAGCGTTGACCCCGGGGGCGGGAGAACGAATGAGCAGTTCTTC.

The CDR3, as DNA: TGTGCCAGCAGCTCGGGACTGGTCGACACCTTC. It translates to CASSSGLVDTF. This chain links TRBV5-4 with TRBJ1-2, with D possibly TRBD1 on 5 matching bases. CDR1 is SGHNT and CDR2 is YYREEE in the germline V gene (reference sequence). V was pared by 3 bases and J by 12 bases, with 12 bases between. The CDR3 spans 11 residues.

V and J are TRBV7-6 and TRBJ1-1; D is perhaps TRBD1 (5 bases). The CDR3 is 17 amino acids. Germline CDR1 reads SGHVS; CDR2 reads FNYEAQ. Trimming took 3 bases from V and 0 from J, leaving 17 bases between them. The CDR3 loop is CASSFSIRTIMNTEAFF. The CDR3 region has the DNA TGTGCCAGCAGCTTCTCGATCAGGACAATTATGAACACTGAAGCTTTCTTT.